Reported below is one TCR beta chain. The antigen is undetermined. One end of the junction is discordant with germline, which a read error may explain. The input was 450 to 500 ng total RNA; TCR beta cDNA was made from it with a constant-region primer. Nested multiplex PCR, run for three rounds with slightly modified ARM-PCR, yielded TCR beta libraries. For 10 cycles apiece, the opening two PCR rounds ran with TRBV1-TRBV30 forward primers and a C-beta reverse primer. TCRdb analysed the multiplex PCR reads with MiXCR anew, one entry per CDR3 protein. The data show fewer than 75,000 distinct CDR3 sequences, with about three quarters seen just once and 30% to 40% held by the top ten. Looked up from germline, CDR1 is SGHAT and CDR2 is FQNNGV. The CDR3 is 18 amino acids. This sample is part of a study of tumor-infiltrating lymphocytes in primary liver carcinoma. Background on the study: Donors had hepatocellular carcinoma or combined HCC and intrahepatic cholangiocarcinoma. Productive TCRbeta read counts per sample ran from roughly 3.5 to 7 million and were similar across tissue types. Broader study findings: Blood fell significantly below tumors in its top-250-clone fraction (p = 0.039).

For each extraction, RNA and DNA were obtained together from 20-30 mg of unsorted bulk tissue. The sequence was collected from a man aged 35-49 years with primary liver carcinoma and hepatitis B virus infection. The genes are TRBV11-2 and TRBJ2-5, with D tentatively TRBD2 (5 bases). The sequenced sample was liver tumor tissue from sampling region 4. Indicated subset: tumor region T4, right-lateral pole. CDR3 amino acids: CASSLARLALGKQGTQYF. As DNA, the CDR3 is TGTGCCAGCAGTTTAGCGAGGCTAGCCCTGGGAAAACAAGGGACCCAGTACTTC.